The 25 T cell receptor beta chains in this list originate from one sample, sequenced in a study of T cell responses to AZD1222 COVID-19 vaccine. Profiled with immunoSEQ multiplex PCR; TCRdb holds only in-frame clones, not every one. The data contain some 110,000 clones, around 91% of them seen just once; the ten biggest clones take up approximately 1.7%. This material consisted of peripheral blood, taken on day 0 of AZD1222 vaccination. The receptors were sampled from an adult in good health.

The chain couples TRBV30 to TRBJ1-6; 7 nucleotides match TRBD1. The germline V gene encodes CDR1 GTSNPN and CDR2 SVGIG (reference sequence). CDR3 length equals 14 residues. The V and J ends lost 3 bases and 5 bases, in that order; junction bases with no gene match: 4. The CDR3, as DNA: TGTGCCTGGAGAGGGGGCGCGGATAATTCACCCCTCCACTTT. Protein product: CAWRGGADNSPLHF.

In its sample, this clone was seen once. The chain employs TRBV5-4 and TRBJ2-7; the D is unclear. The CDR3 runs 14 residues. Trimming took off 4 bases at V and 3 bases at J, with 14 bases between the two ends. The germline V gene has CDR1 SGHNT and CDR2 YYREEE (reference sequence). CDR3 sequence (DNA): TGTGCCAGCAGCAGAGGACCGAGTGTCTACGAGCAGTACTTC. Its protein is CASSRGPSVYEQYF.

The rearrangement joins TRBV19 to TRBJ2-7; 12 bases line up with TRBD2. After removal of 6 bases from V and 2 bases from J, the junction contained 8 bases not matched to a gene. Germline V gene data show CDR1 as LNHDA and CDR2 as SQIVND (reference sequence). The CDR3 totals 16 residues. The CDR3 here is CASSLTSGGLPYEQYF. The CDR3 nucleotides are TGTGCCAGTAGCCTAACTAGCGGGGGGCTCCCCTACGAGCAGTACTTC.

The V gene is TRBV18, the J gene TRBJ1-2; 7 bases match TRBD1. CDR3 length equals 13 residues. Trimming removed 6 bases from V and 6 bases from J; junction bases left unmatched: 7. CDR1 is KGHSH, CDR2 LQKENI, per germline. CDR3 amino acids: CASSRGTVDGYTF. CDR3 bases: TGTGCCAGCTCGCGTGGGACAGTGGATGGCTACACCTTC.

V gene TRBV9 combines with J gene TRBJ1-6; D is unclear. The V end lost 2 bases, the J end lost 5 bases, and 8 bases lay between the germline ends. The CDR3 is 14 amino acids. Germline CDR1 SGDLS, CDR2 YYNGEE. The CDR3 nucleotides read TGTGCCAGCAGCGTCCAATCCAATAATTCACCCCTCCACTTT. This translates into CASSVQSNNSPLHF. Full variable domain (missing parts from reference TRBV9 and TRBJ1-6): DSGVTQTPKHLITATGQRVTLRCSPRSGDLSVYWYQQSLDQGLQFLIQYYNGEERAKGNILERFSAQQFPDLHSELNLSSLELGDSALYFCASSVQSNNSPLHFGNGTRLTVT.

The CDR3 loop is CASSYSSGVDTYEQYF. In DNA form, the CDR3 reads TGTGCCAGCAGTTACTCGAGTGGCGTCGACACCTACGAGCAGTACTTC. V gene TRBV6-5 combines with J gene TRBJ2-7; D unclear. Trimming removed 0 bases at V and 2 bases at J, with 14 bases between. The CDR3 sequence is 16 residues long. The germline gives CDR1 MNHEY, CDR2 SVGAGI.

CDR3 sequence reads: CASSSPQGNTEAFF. The CDR3 bases are TGTGCCAGCAGTTCACCACAGGGAAACACTGAAGCTTTCTTT. This chain links TRBV27 with TRBJ1-1; tentatively, D is TRBD1 (6 bases). V was trimmed by 4 bases and J by 2 bases, leaving 11 bases between them. Germline assignment: CDR1 MNHEY and CDR2 SMNVEV (reference sequence). The CDR3 is 14 amino acids.

The CDR3 region is CASSLTPRTGGKGYTF. The CDR3 coding sequence is TGTGCCAGCAGCTTAACCCCCCGGACAGGGGGTAAGGGCTACACCTTC. This chain links TRBV7-3 with TRBJ1-2; 10 nucleotides match TRBD1. The V gene's germline CDR1 is SGHTA and CDR2 FQGTGA. CDR3 length: 16 amino acids. Germline trimming cut 0 bases from V and 8 bases from J; bases unmatched to any gene: 9.

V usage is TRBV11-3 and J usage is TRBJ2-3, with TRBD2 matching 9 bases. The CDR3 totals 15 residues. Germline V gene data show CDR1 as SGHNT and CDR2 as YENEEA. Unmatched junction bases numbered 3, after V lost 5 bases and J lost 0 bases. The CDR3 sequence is CASSASGGSTDTQYF. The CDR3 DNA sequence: TGTGCCAGCAGCGCCAGCGGGGGGAGCACAGATACGCAGTATTTT.

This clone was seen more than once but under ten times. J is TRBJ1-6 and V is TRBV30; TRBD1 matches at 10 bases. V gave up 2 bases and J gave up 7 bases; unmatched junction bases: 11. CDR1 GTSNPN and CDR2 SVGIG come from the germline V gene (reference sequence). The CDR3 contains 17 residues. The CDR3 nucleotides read TGTGCCTGGAGTCTCTGGACAGGGGGAGACGGGAATTCACCCCTCCACTTT. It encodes CAWSLWTGGDGNSPLHF. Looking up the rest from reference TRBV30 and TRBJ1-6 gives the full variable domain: SQTIHQWPATLVQPVGSPLSLECTVEGTSNPNLYWYRQAAGRGLQLLFYSVGIGQISSEVPQNLSASRPQDRQFILSSKKLLLSDSGFYLCAWSLWTGGDGNSPLHFGNGTRLTVT.

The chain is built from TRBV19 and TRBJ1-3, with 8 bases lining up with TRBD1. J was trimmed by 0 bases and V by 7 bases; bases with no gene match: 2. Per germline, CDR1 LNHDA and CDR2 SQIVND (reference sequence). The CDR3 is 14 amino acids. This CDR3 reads CASKDRGSGNTIYF. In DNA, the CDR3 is TGTGCCAGTAAAGACAGGGGCTCTGGAAACACCATATATTTT.

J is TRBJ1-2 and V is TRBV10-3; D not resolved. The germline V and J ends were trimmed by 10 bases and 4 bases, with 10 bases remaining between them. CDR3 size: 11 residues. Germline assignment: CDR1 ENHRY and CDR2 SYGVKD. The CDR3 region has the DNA TGTGCCACCCAACCGTTCTATGGCTACACCTTC. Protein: CATQPFYGYTF.

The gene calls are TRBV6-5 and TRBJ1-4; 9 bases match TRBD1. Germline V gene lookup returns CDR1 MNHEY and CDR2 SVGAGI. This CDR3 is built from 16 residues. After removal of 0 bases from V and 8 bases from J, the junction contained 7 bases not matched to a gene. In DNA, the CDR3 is TGTGCCAGCAGTTACTCGGACGGGACAGGGAGGGAAAAACTGTTTTTT. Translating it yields CASSYSDGTGREKLFF.

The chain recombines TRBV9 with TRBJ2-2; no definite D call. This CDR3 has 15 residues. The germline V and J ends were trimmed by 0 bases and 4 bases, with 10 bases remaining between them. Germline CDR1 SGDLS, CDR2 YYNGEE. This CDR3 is CASSVALRSTGELFF. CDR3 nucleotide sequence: TGTGCCAGCAGCGTAGCTTTGAGGTCCACCGGGGAGCTGTTTTTT.

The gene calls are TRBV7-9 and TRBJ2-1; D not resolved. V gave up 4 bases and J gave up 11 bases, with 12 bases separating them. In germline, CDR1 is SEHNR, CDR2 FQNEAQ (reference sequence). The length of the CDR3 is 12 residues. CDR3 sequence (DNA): TGTGCCAGCAGCTCTAATCTAAGGAAGCAGTTCTTC. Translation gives CASSSNLRKQFF.

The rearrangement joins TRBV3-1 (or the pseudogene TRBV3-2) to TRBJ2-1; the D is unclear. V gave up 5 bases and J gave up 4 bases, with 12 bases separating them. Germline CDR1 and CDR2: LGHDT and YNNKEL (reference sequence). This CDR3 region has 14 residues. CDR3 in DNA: TGTGCCAGCAGCTCTCCGGGCCGTTACAATGAGCAGTTCTTC. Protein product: CASSSPGRYNEQFF.

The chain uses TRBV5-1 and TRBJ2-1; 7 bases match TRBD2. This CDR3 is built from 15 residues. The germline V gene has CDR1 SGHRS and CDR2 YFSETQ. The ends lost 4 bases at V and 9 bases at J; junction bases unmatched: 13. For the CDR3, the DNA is TGCGCCAGCAGCCCCGCAGCGGGGTCGGTAAGTGAGCAGTTCTTC. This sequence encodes CASSPAAGSVSEQFF.

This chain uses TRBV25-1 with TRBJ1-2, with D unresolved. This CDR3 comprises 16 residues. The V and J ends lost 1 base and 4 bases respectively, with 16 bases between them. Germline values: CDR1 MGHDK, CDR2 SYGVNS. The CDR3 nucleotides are TGTGCCAGCAGTGAATGGGTAGTGACTGGAAGCTATGGCTACACCTTC. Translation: CASSEWVVTGSYGYTF.

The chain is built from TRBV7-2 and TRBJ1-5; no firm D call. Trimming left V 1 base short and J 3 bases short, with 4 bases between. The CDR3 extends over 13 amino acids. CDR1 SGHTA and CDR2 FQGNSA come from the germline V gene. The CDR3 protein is CASSLVINQPQHF. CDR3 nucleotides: TGTGCCAGCAGCTTAGTCATCAATCAGCCCCAGCATTTT.

CDR3 sequence (DNA): TGTGCCAGCAGCGCCGGGACTAGCGGATTAAATGAGCAGTTCTTC. Translated, it gives CASSAGTSGLNEQFF. The chain has TRBV6-4 and TRBJ2-1; 11 bases agree with TRBD2. The CDR3 spans 15 residues. V was pared by 6 bases and J by 7 bases, with 8 bases of the junction left unmatched. Germline V CDR1 and CDR2: MRHNA, SNTAGT.

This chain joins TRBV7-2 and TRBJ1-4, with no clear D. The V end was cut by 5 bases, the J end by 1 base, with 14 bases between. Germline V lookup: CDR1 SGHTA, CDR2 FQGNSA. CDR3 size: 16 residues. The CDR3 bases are TGTGCCAGCAGCCTCTCATATTTGCGAACTAATGAAAAACTGTTTTTT. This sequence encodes CASSLSYLRTNEKLFF.

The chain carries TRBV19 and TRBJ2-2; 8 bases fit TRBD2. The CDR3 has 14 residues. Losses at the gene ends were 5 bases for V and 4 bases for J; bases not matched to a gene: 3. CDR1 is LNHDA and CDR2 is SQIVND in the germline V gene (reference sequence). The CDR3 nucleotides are TGTGCCAGTAGTTTTGCGGGAGGCACCGGGGAGCTGTTTTTT. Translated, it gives CASSFAGGTGELFF.

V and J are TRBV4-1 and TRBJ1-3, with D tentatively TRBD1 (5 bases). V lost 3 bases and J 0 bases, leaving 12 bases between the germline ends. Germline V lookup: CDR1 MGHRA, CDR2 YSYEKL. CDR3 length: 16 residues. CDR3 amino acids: CASSHRDRTSGNTIYF. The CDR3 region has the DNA TGCGCCAGCAGCCATCGGGACCGGACCTCTGGAAACACCATATATTTT.

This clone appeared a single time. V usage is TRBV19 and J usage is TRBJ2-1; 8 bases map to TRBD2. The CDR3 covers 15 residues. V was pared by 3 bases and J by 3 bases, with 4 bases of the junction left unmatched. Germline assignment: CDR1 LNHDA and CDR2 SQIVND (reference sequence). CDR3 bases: TGTGCCAGTAGTATTAGTAGCGGGGACTACAATGAGCAGTTCTTC. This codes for CASSISSGDYNEQFF.

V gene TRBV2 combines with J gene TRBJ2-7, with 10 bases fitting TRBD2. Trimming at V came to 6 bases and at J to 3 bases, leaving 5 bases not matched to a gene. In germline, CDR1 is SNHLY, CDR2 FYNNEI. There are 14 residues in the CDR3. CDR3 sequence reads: CASSPGTSDYEQYV. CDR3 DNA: TGTGCCAGCAGCCCCGGGACTAGCGACTACGAGCAGTACGTC.